This paragraph reports one TCR beta chain. This record belongs to a study of T cell responses to AZD1222 COVID-19 vaccine. Germline CDR1 and CDR2: KGHDR and SFDVKD. The CDR3 has 17 residues. With V trimmed by 4 bases and J by 5 bases, 13 bases remained unmatched. Assay used: immunoSEQ multiplex PCR; TCRdb lists only in-frame clones, some missing. The top ten hold under 7.5% of the sample, which has more than 150,000 clones, over 80% seen once. This chain uses TRBV24-1 with TRBJ1-5; TRBD1 agrees at 7 bases. The clonotype originates from an adult in good health. The starting material was peripheral blood, obtained on day 0 of AZD1222 vaccination. The CDR3 DNA reads as TGTGCCACCAGTGAACTCGTTGACAGGGAAAGGGATCAGCCCCAGCATTTT. Encoded protein: CATSELVDRERDQPQHF.